These 5 T cell receptor beta chains were sequenced from one sample in a study of blood T cell repertoires in COVID-19. TCRdb's copy holds only in-frame clones and misses some; the assay was immunoSEQ multiplex PCR. The data hold some 300,000 clones, with nearly 90% observed a single time. Sequencing input: PBMCs or T cells enriched from blood (not recorded which). The receptor source for this set is a woman in her 30s who had recovered from COVID-19.

The chain is built from TRBV2 and TRBJ2-3, with TRBD1 identical over 8 bases. CDR1 is SNHLY and CDR2 is FYNNEI in the germline V gene. The CDR3 is 16 amino acids. The V segment lost 2 bases and the J segment 2 bases; nucleotides outside the gene matches: 6. In DNA form, the CDR3 reads TGTGCCAGCAGTGAATTCGGGACAGGATTCACAGATACGCAGTATTTT. It translates to CASSEFGTGFTDTQYF.

Remarks on this clone: One end of the junction fails to match germline, which may point to a read error. The chain employs TRBV5-1 and TRBJ2-1, with TRBD2 identical over 10 bases. The CDR3 has 17 residues. The germline V gene has CDR1 SGHRS and CDR2 YFSETQ. CDR3 nucleotides: TGCGCCAGCAGCTCCGTAGCGGGAGGCCCCTCCCACAATGAGCAGTTCTTC. Translated, it gives CASSSVAGGPSHNEQFF.

The chain carries TRBV10-3 and TRBJ1-1, with D unclear. Trimming removed 4 bases from V and 0 bases from J, with 6 bases in between. There are 13 residues in the CDR3. Looked up from germline, CDR1 is ENHRY and CDR2 is SYGVKD. This CDR3 reads CAISGHLNTEAFF. The DNA for the CDR3 is TGTGCCATCAGTGGGCACCTGAACACTGAAGCTTTCTTT.

The rearrangement joins TRBV27 to TRBJ2-3, with 8 bases identical to TRBD2. In germline, CDR1 is MNHEY, CDR2 SMNVEV (reference sequence). The CDR3 has 16 amino acids. J gave up 3 bases and V 7 bases, and 12 bases lay outside the gene matches. The CDR3 loop is CASNPPSGRGTDTQYF. Here the CDR3 DNA reads TGTGCCAGCAACCCCCCTTCCGGGAGGGGTACAGATACGCAGTATTTT.

This clone was picked up one time. The gene calls are TRBV2 and TRBJ1-3; maybe TRBD1 (6 bases). The CDR3 is 15 amino acids. The V end was cut by 6 bases, the J end by 0 bases, with 12 bases between. Germline V CDR1 and CDR2: SNHLY, FYNNEI. The CDR3 here is CASSKDRTSGNTIYF. CDR3 DNA: TGTGCCAGCAGCAAGGACAGAACCTCTGGAAACACCATATATTTT.